This T cell receptor beta chain comes out of a study of blood T cell repertoires in COVID-19. On the study more broadly: PBMCs, B-cell-depleted T cells, or T cells provided the cDNA or gDNA that made up the material.

The study assigned cohorts using participant-reported clinical history. The recovered donors of Cohort 3 showed two negative PCRs, clearance, or symptom resolution. In the original analysis: Nucleated cell number was recorded as an estimate derived from reference gene primer amplification. Measured with immunoSEQ multiplex PCR; TCRdb has only the in-frame clones, and not every one. V, J and clone size reflect that table, while D and trimming were determined from the DNA. The sample has 220,000 or so clones; 84% are singletons. This CDR3 has 14 residues. V gave up 8 bases and J gave up 6 bases, with 17 bases separating them. Germline CDR1 reads MNHEY; CDR2 reads SMNVEV (reference sequence).

The sequenced material came from PBMCs or T cells enriched from blood (not recorded which). The receptor was isolated from a woman aged 35 to 49 who had recovered from COVID-19. The rearrangement links TRBV27 to TRBJ1-5; D possibly corresponds to TRBD1 (6 bases). The CDR3 region has the DNA TGTGCCAGCGGGAGAACAGGGACCTCTCAGCCCCAGCATTTT. As protein: CASGRTGTSQPQHF.